Following are 18 T cell receptor beta chains from one sample sequenced in a study of T cell responses to AZD1222 COVID-19 vaccine. Here immunoSEQ multiplex PCR was the method, and the copy in TCRdb shows in-frame clones only, minus some. This table has over 95,000 clones, 90% to 95% appearing once. The sample consisted of peripheral blood, taken 28 days after the second AZD1222 dose. All receptors come from an adult who received the AZD1222 COVID-19 vaccine.

The V call is TRBV4-1, the J call TRBJ2-1; D is ambiguous. Germline CDR1 and CDR2: MGHRA and YSYEKL. V was cut by 0 bases and J by 8 bases, with 11 bases left in between. The CDR3 has 14 amino acids. CDR3 amino acids: CASSQDSSTDEQFF. The CDR3 coding sequence is TGCGCCAGCAGCCAAGACTCTAGTACGGATGAGCAGTTCTTC.

This chain connects TRBV6-2 or TRBV6-3 to TRBJ2-1, with D hard to call. Germline lookup yields CDR1 MNHEY and CDR2 SVGEGT. The CDR3 has 13 amino acids. The germline V and J ends were trimmed by 0 bases and 8 bases, with 8 bases remaining between them. The DNA of the CDR3 is TGTGCCAGCAGTTACTCTTGGGCGGATGAGCAGTTCTTC. Translating gives CASSYSWADEQFF.

The chain carries TRBV6-5 and TRBJ2-1; D is possibly TRBD2 (6 bases). The CDR3 has 15 amino acids. V was shortened by 0 bases and J by 10 bases, with 16 bases between the two germline ends. Germline V lookup: CDR1 MNHEY, CDR2 SVGAGI. DNA of the CDR3: TGTGCCAGCAGTTACTCGCCTACGACTAGTCGGGAGCAGTTCTTC. Protein sequence: CASSYSPTTSREQFF.

The chain couples TRBV7-6 to TRBJ2-2; 8 nucleotides align to TRBD1. This CDR3 has 16 residues. Germline CDR1 SGHVS, CDR2 FNYEAQ. Trimming took 1 base from V and 3 from J; bases not matched to a gene: 4. CDR3 in DNA: TGTGCCAGCAGCTTAGGGAGACAGGGGTACACCGGGGAGCTGTTTTTT. Translating gives CASSLGRQGYTGELFF.

The V and J genes are TRBV27 and TRBJ1-4; maybe TRBD1 (5 bases). Trimming left V 3 bases short and J 5 bases short, with 10 bases between. The length of the CDR3 is 14 residues. The germline V gene encodes CDR1 MNHEY and CDR2 SMNVEV (reference sequence). CDR3 in DNA: TGTGCCAGCAGTTTGGGACGGCAGAATGAAAAACTGTTTTTT. This gives the protein CASSLGRQNEKLFF.

The chain links TRBV19 to TRBJ1-3, with D perhaps TRBD1 (6 bases). Trimming shortened V by 8 bases and J by 0 bases, and 11 bases separated the two germline ends. This CDR3 is 14 amino acids long. Germline V gene data show CDR1 as LNHDA and CDR2 as SQIVND (reference sequence). CDR3 nucleotide sequence: TGTGCCAGTTCCGGACAGAACTCTGGAAACACCATATATTTT. Translating gives CASSGQNSGNTIYF.

The V gene is TRBV9, the J gene TRBJ1-1; no definite D call. The germline V gene encodes CDR1 SGDLS and CDR2 YYNGEE. The CDR3 loop spans 15 amino acids. Trimming took off 0 bases at V and 6 bases at J, with 15 bases between the two ends. CDR3 sequence reads: CASSVAGEGSAEAFF. The CDR3 bases are TGTGCCAGCAGCGTAGCGGGCGAGGGTTCGGCTGAAGCTTTCTTT.

The gene calls are TRBV11-3 and TRBJ2-1; D remains unclear. Germline CDR1 and CDR2: SGHNT and YENEEA. The CDR3 has 14 residues. V was clipped by 5 bases and J by 7 bases, with 15 bases between them. CDR3 amino acids: CASSPGSRKNEQFF. CDR3 sequence (DNA): TGTGCCAGCAGCCCCGGAAGTCGGAAAAATGAGCAGTTCTTC.

The V call is TRBV7-9, the J call TRBJ2-1; 12 bases fit TRBD2. This CDR3 has 16 residues. From germline, CDR1 is SEHNR and CDR2 FQNEAQ (reference sequence). V trimming: 4 bases; J trimming: 7 bases; junction bases outside the gene matches: 8. The CDR3 spells CASSSLAGGPRNEQFF. CDR3 bases: TGTGCCAGCAGCTCCCTAGCGGGAGGGCCGCGGAATGAGCAGTTCTTC.

The J gene is TRBJ2-1, the V gene TRBV11-2; 10 bases fit TRBD2. Germline V lookup: CDR1 SGHAT, CDR2 FQNNGV. This CDR3 is built from 16 residues. Unmatched junction bases numbered 7, after V lost 1 base and J lost 7 bases. CDR3 DNA sequence: TGTGCCAGCAGCTTAGTGGCTAGCGGGAGTGGAAATGAGCAGTTCTTC. Its translation is CASSLVASGSGNEQFF.

The rearrangement joins TRBV3-1 (or the pseudogene TRBV3-2) to TRBJ2-1; TRBD2 matches at 12 bases. Per the germline V gene, CDR1 is LGHDT and CDR2 is YNNKEL (reference sequence). V lost 1 base, J lost 8 bases, and 6 bases stayed unmatched. This CDR3 region has 16 residues. The CDR3 reads CASSQARLAGADEQFF. The CDR3 DNA sequence: TGTGCCAGCAGCCAAGCAAGACTAGCGGGAGCGGATGAGCAGTTCTTC.

The chain uses TRBV14 and TRBJ2-1; 10 bases align to TRBD2. Germline V gene sequence: CDR1 SGHDN, CDR2 FVKESK. V gave up 4 bases and J gave up 4 bases; unmatched junction bases: 4. The length of the CDR3 is 15 residues. CDR3 sequence: CASSRYSGRYNEQFF. CDR3 in DNA: TGTGCCAGCAGCCGTTATAGCGGGAGGTACAATGAGCAGTTCTTC.

In this sample, this clone turned up a few times. V and J are TRBV11-2 and TRBJ1-4; 9 bases match TRBD1. This CDR3 spans 15 amino acids. J was trimmed by 8 bases and V by 5 bases; bases with no gene match: 9. Germline CDR1 reads SGHAT; CDR2 reads FQNNGV. The CDR3 sequence is CASSPYRGLREKLFF. DNA for the CDR3: TGTGCCAGCAGCCCTTACAGGGGGCTGCGAGAAAAACTGTTTTTT.

The gene calls are TRBV18 and TRBJ2-1; 7 nucleotides align to TRBD2. The CDR3 loop spans 13 amino acids. With V trimmed by 1 base and J by 15 bases, 9 bases remained unmatched. Germline CDR1 reads KGHSH; CDR2 reads LQKENI. CDR3 nucleotide sequence: TGTGCCAGCTCACCACAATCTGAGCGGGACCCGTTCTTC. It translates to CASSPQSERDPFF.

This chain's CDR3 is CASSQDLIATDTQYF. For the CDR3, the DNA is TGTGCCAGCAGCCAAGATCTGATCGCCACAGATACGCAGTATTTT. The chain combines TRBV14 with TRBJ2-3, with unresolved D. This CDR3 contains 15 residues. CDR1 and CDR2 from the germline V gene are SGHDN and FVKESK. Trimming left V 0 bases short and J 2 bases short, with 9 bases between.

This clone is a singleton in its sample. The CDR3 DNA sequence: TGTGCCAGCACCCCGGGACAGGGAAATTCACCCCTCCACTTT. Protein: CASTPGQGNSPLHF. The chain is built from TRBV5-6 and TRBJ1-6; 9 nucleotides align to TRBD1. Trimming removed 6 bases from V and 7 bases from J; junction bases left unmatched: 5. Germline CDR1 is SGHDT and CDR2 is YYEEEE. The CDR3 is 14 residues long.

The genes are TRBV28 and TRBJ1-1; D perhaps matches TRBD1 (5 bases). The germline CDR1 and CDR2 sequences are MDHEN and SYDVKM. This CDR3 has 14 residues. The V gene lost 5 bases and the J gene lost 4 bases, with 14 bases spanning the gap. This CDR3 reads CASSPFRGLTEAFF. CDR3 nucleotides: TGTGCCAGCAGTCCTTTCCGGGGCCTCACTGAAGCTTTCTTT.

The chain couples TRBV28 to TRBJ2-5; D gene uncertain. CDR1 MDHEN and CDR2 SYDVKM come from the germline V gene. CDR3 length equals 14 residues. Trimming cost V 4 bases and J 1 base, with 10 bases left between them. CDR3 sequence (DNA): TGTGCCAGCAGTTCCTCTCGGGCCCAAGAGACCCAGTACTTC. Encoded protein: CASSSSRAQETQYF.